The source of this TCR beta chain is a study of identical twins. This clonotype was seen repeatedly, ten times or more. The antigen is undetermined. In germline, CDR1 is DFQATT, CDR2 SNEGSKA (reference sequence). Trimming removed 5 bases from V and 2 bases from J, with 17 bases in between. This CDR3 is built from 15 residues. TCRdb analysed the 5' RACE reads with MiXCR anew, one entry per CDR3 protein. The table records 200,000 to 250,000 distinct CDR3 sequences, 6.5% of them present only once. Points from the study as a whole: Potential partial confounding of zero-insertion analyses by invariant MAIT and iNKT cells was noted.

These sequences were also reported in another study, on T cells expressing NK-cell markers. From that second work: Leadership of the CD3+CD56-NKG2C+ fraction also belonged to these clonotypes in four donors. The study did not resolve the HCMV specificity of expanded NKG2C+ T cell clones.

This clonotype was sampled from a woman aged 18-29 years in good health. The rearrangement uses TRBV20-1 and TRBJ2-3; D gene uncertain. Specimen: CD8+ T cells sorted from blood. CDR3: CSARPHRTYTDTQYF. CDR3 nucleotide sequence: TGCAGTGCTCGACCACATAGAACCTACACAGATACGCAGTATTTT.